What follows are 31 T cell receptor beta chains derived from one specimen sequenced in a study of CD8 T cells in Susac syndrome. An input of about 0.5 to 1 ug of RNA was subjected to reverse transcription using random hexamers. TCRdb ran MiXCR on the immunoSEQ multiplex PCR reads and lists one entry per CDR3 protein. The repertoire includes 160,000 or so distinct CDR3 sequences, around 92% of them detected once, and more than 0.07% sits in the top ten. Sequences were obtained from CD4+ T cells from PBMCs. All receptors derive from a human donor in good health.

V and J are TRBV6-1 and TRBJ2-3; unclear D gene. V was trimmed by 6 bases and J by 3 bases, leaving 19 bases between them. Per the germline V gene, CDR1 is MNHNS and CDR2 is SASEGT. This CDR3 is built from 16 residues. The CDR3 reads CASSPTLYSLTDTQYF. The CDR3 DNA is TGTGCCAGCAGCCCTACCTTGTACAGCCTAACAGATACGCAGTATTTT.

The chain joins TRBV29-1 to TRBJ2-1; 9 positions agree with TRBD1. The CDR3 spans 14 residues. The germline gives CDR1 SQVTM, CDR2 ANQGSEA. V shed 8 bases and J 7 bases; nucleotides not matched to a gene: 12. This chain's CDR3 is CSTSPGQGWNEQFF. The DNA of the CDR3 is TGCAGCACATCGCCGGGACAGGGTTGGAATGAGCAGTTCTTC.

The genes are TRBV29-1 and TRBJ2-7; D may be TRBD2 (6 bases). The germline V and J ends were trimmed by 2 bases and 2 bases, with 10 bases remaining between them. The CDR3 spans 13 residues. CDR1 is SQVTM and CDR2 is ANQGSEA in the germline V gene. The CDR3 DNA sequence: TGCAGCGTTGAAACCGGGAGCGCCTACGAGCAGTACTTC. This gives the protein CSVETGSAYEQYF.

The chain combines TRBV19 with TRBJ2-3; D gene ambiguous. The V end was cut by 0 bases, the J end by 2 bases, with 9 bases between. This CDR3 region has 15 residues. CDR1 and CDR2 (germline): LNHDA, SQIVND (reference sequence). The CDR3 region has the DNA TGTGCCAGTAGTATAGATCGCGACCCCACAGATACGCAGTATTTT. Translating gives CASSIDRDPTDTQYF. Full variable domain (outside the CDR3, taken from reference TRBV19 and TRBJ2-3): DGGITQSPKYLFRKEGQNVTLSCEQNLNHDAMYWYRQDPGQGLRLIYYSQIVNDFQKGDIAEGYSVSREKKESFPLTVTSAQKNPTAFYLCASSIDRDPTDTQYFGPGTRLTVL.

This chain links TRBV28 with TRBJ1-5; 8 positions match TRBD1. This CDR3 has 15 amino acids. With V trimmed by 4 bases and J by 3 bases, 5 bases remained unmatched. CDR1 is MDHEN and CDR2 is SYDVKM in the germline V gene. The CDR3 loop reads CASSSGQGHNQPQHF. The CDR3 DNA follows: TGTGCCAGCAGTTCCGGACAGGGTCACAATCAGCCCCAGCATTTT.

This chain uses TRBV28 with TRBJ1-1; possibly TRBD1 for D (6 bases). The CDR3 runs 15 residues. The germline V gene has CDR1 MDHEN and CDR2 SYDVKM. The V end was cut by 6 bases, the J end by 4 bases, with 18 bases between. The CDR3 is CASSFPLMGATEAFF. The CDR3 coding sequence is TGTGCCAGCAGCTTTCCCCTTATGGGGGCCACTGAAGCTTTCTTT.

This clonotype was detected only once. For the CDR3, the DNA is TGCAGCGTTGGGACTAGCGGGGACGGGGAGCTGTTTTTT. Residues: CSVGTSGDGELFF. The chain combines TRBV29-1 with TRBJ2-2, with 12 bases matching TRBD2. From germline, CDR1 is SQVTM and CDR2 ANQGSEA. The CDR3 sequence is 13 residues long. J lost 7 bases, V lost 4 bases, and 1 base had no gene match.

The chain links TRBV5-1 to TRBJ2-5; D gene uncertain. V was trimmed by 2 bases and J by 4 bases, leaving 18 bases between them. The V gene's germline CDR1 is SGHRS and CDR2 YFSETQ. This CDR3 is 16 amino acids long. The CDR3 here is CASSLNPRGETETQYF. As DNA, the CDR3 is TGCGCCAGCAGCTTAAACCCCCGAGGAGAGACAGAGACCCAGTACTTC.

This clonotype showed up just once. Sequence at one end of the junction differs from germline and may be a read error. The CDR3 loop reads CASTLRGRLYNEQFF. The CDR3 coding sequence is TGCGCCAGCACCTTGAGGGGGAGGCTCTACAATGAGCAGTTCTTC. The V and J genes are TRBV5-1 and TRBJ2-1; D is tentatively TRBD1 or TRBD2 (6 bases each). CDR3 length: 15 amino acids. The V gene's germline CDR1 is SGHRS and CDR2 YFSETQ.

V and J are TRBV7-9 and TRBJ1-1; D is unclear. Between the trimmed V and J ends, which lost 6 bases and 5 bases, there was a span of 25 bases. The CDR3 spans 17 residues. From germline, CDR1 is SEHNR and CDR2 FQNEAQ (reference sequence). The CDR3 sequence is CASRHAPLTLGSTEAFF. The DNA of the CDR3 is TGTGCCAGCAGACACGCCCCGCTAACCTTGGGCTCGACTGAAGCTTTCTTT.

This clonotype was counted only a few times. The chain uses TRBV19 and TRBJ1-2; 11 nucleotides align to TRBD1. Trimming removed 6 bases from V and 3 bases from J; junction bases left unmatched: 6. From germline, CDR1 is LNHDA and CDR2 SQIVND (reference sequence). The CDR3 is made up of 15 amino acids. CDR3 region: CASSLGTGGDYGYTF. In nucleotides, the CDR3 is TGTGCCAGTAGCCTCGGGACAGGGGGAGACTATGGCTACACCTTC.

The chain has TRBV20-1 and TRBJ2-2; 9 positions agree with TRBD1. Per germline, CDR1 DFQATT and CDR2 SNEGSKA (reference sequence). The CDR3 runs to 15 residues. V was clipped by 5 bases and J by 7 bases; unmatched bases: 11. Here the CDR3 reads CSARPPGQGSGELFF. The CDR3 region has the DNA TGCAGTGCTCGACCGCCGGGACAGGGTAGCGGGGAGCTGTTTTTT.

This clonotype is a singleton in its sample. The genes are TRBV2 and TRBJ2-1; 7 positions agree with TRBD2. The CDR3 is made up of 15 amino acids. CDR1 is SNHLY, CDR2 FYNNEI, per germline. J was trimmed by 7 bases and V by 6 bases; bases with no gene match: 12. The DNA of the CDR3 is TGTGCCAGCAGAGTGCGCCCGGGGGGAGGGAATGAGCAGTTCTTC. The encoded protein is CASRVRPGGGNEQFF.

The CDR3 here is CASTSPSYEQYF. The CDR3 DNA reads as TGTGCCAGCACCTCCCCCAGTTACGAGCAGTACTTC. The chain is built from TRBV2 and TRBJ2-7; D unclear. Germline CDR1 is SNHLY and CDR2 is FYNNEI. V lost 7 bases and J lost 4, with 11 bases in between. The CDR3 has 12 amino acids.

This chain connects TRBV12-3 or TRBV12-4 to TRBJ1-1; 9 bases are shared with TRBD1. V was pared by 5 bases and J by 4 bases, with 8 bases of the junction left unmatched. The CDR3 totals 15 residues. The DNA for the CDR3 is TGTGCCAGCAGTCCGTCGGACAGGGGAGGCACTGAAGCTTTCTTT. Protein: CASSPSDRGGTEAFF.

This clonotype appeared a single time. This sequence joins TRBV28 and TRBJ1-5; TRBD1 is a possible D gene (5 bases). Trimming took off 0 bases at V and 4 bases at J, with 13 bases between the two ends. The CDR3 has 16 residues. CDR1 and CDR2 from the germline V gene are MDHEN and SYDVKM. The CDR3 bases are TGTGCCAGCAGTTTATGGAGCGGGACCTCTAATCAGCCCCAGCATTTT. It specifies CASSLWSGTSNQPQHF.

V and J are TRBV28 and TRBJ2-2, with unresolved D. V lost 4 bases to trimming and J lost 3 bases, with 6 bases between them. This CDR3 is 13 amino acids long. Germline CDR1 reads MDHEN; CDR2 reads SYDVKM. In DNA, the CDR3 is TGTGCCAGCAGTTCTGGCTACACCGGGGAGCTGTTTTTT. Its translation: CASSSGYTGELFF.

The V and J genes are TRBV7-2 and TRBJ1-4, with D hard to call. The CDR3 covers 13 residues. Germline V gene lookup returns CDR1 SGHTA and CDR2 FQGNSA. V lost 4 bases, J lost 8 bases, and 11 bases lay in between. The CDR3 region is CASSSGPREKLFF. CDR3 DNA sequence: TGTGCCAGCAGCTCCGGGCCAAGGGAAAAACTGTTTTTT. Combining the CDR3 with reference TRBV7-2 and TRBJ1-4 gives the whole variable domain GAGVSQSPSNKVTEKGKDVELRCDPISGHTALYWYRQSLGQGLEFLIYFQGNSAPDKSGLPSDRFSAERTGGSVSTLTIQRTQQEDSAVYLCASSSGPREKLFFGSGTQLSVL.

The rearrangement uses TRBV6-5 and TRBJ2-2; the match to TRBD2 covers 10 bases. In germline, CDR1 is MNHEY, CDR2 SVGAGI. Trimming cost V 1 base and J 7 bases; bases outside gene matches: 12. This CDR3 has 18 amino acids. CDR3 nucleotides: TGTGCCAGCAGTTACTTAGGTGTTTTTAGCGGGGGGAGCGGGGAGCTGTTTTTT. Protein product: CASSYLGVFSGGSGELFF.

The chain links TRBV7-2 to TRBJ2-5, with 8 bases matching TRBD2. The CDR3 covers 16 residues. The junction had 9 bases not matched to a gene; V was cut back by 5 bases and J by 1 base. The germline V gene has CDR1 SGHTA and CDR2 FQGNSA. In DNA, the CDR3 is TGTGCCAGCAGCCCTCTGGCGGGGGGCCTCCAAGAGACCCAGTACTTC. Encoded protein: CASSPLAGGLQETQYF. The whole variable domain, remainder taken from reference TRBV7-2 and TRBJ2-5, is GAGVSQSPSNKVTEKGKDVELRCDPISGHTALYWYRQSLGQGLEFLIYFQGNSAPDKSGLPSDRFSAERTGGSVSTLTIQRTQQEDSAVYLCASSPLAGGLQETQYFGPGTRLLVL.

As DNA, the CDR3 is TGTGCCAGCGCCAGGGACAGCTCCTACAATGAGCAGTTCTTC. This codes for CASARDSSYNEQFF. The J gene is TRBJ2-1, the V gene TRBV2, with 7 bases identical to TRBD1. This CDR3 region has 14 residues. Germline lookup yields CDR1 SNHLY and CDR2 FYNNEI. The V gene end was trimmed by 8 bases and the J gene end by 0 bases; junction bases not matched to a gene: 4.

The chain has TRBV12-3 or TRBV12-4 and TRBJ1-1; D may be TRBD1 (5 bases). The CDR3 is made up of 13 amino acids. V shed 7 bases and J shed 11 bases, with 20 bases lying between them. CDR3 DNA sequence: TGTGCCAGCATAGAGCAGAGGCAGGGTTCGGCTTTCTTT. Amino acid sequence: CASIEQRQGSAFF.

The chain is built from TRBV27 and TRBJ2-7; D could derive from TRBD1 or TRBD2 (5 bases each). Germline lookup yields CDR1 MNHEY and CDR2 SMNVEV (reference sequence). The germline V and J ends were trimmed by 8 bases and 7 bases, with 21 bases remaining between them. The CDR3 is made up of 14 amino acids. The CDR3 loop is CASRGLGEKREQYF. CDR3 coding DNA: TGTGCCAGCCGAGGACTGGGGGAGAAACGGGAGCAGTACTTC.

This chain connects TRBV3-1 to TRBJ1-4; TRBD1 might be the D (5 bases). This CDR3 has 14 residues. V lost 4 bases, J lost 5 bases, and 11 bases lay in between. Germline lookup yields CDR1 LGHDT and CDR2 YNNKEL (reference sequence). The CDR3 loop reads CASSLLGANEKLFF. CDR3 nucleotides: TGTGCCAGCAGCCTCTTAGGGGCCAATGAAAAACTGTTTTTT.

The chain employs TRBV11-2 and TRBJ2-6, with unresolved D. Deletions cut 1 base from V and 0 bases from J, with 7 bases between. The length of the CDR3 is 16 residues. The germline V gene has CDR1 SGHAT and CDR2 FQNNGV. The CDR3, as DNA: TGTGCCAGCAGCTTAGGTCTTTCCTCTGGGGCCAACGTCCTGACTTTC. Translated, it gives CASSLGLSSGANVLTF.

The V call is TRBV7-9, the J call TRBJ1-2; D not resolved. The germline V gene has CDR1 SEHNR and CDR2 FQNEAQ (reference sequence). The V and J ends lost 0 bases and 8 bases respectively, with 10 bases between them. The length of the CDR3 is 13 residues. CDR3 sequence (DNA): TGTGCCAGCAGCTTAGCACGGCTCGGGGGCTACACCTTC. Protein: CASSLARLGGYTF.

The chain couples TRBV19 to TRBJ2-1, with 9 bases identical to TRBD1. J was trimmed by 6 bases and V by 6 bases; bases with no gene match: 9. CDR1 is LNHDA, CDR2 SQIVND, per germline (reference sequence). The CDR3 totals 15 residues. CDR3 nucleotides: TGTGCCAGTAGCGATCCGGGACAGGGACTCAATGAGCAGTTCTTC. Amino acid sequence: CASSDPGQGLNEQFF.

This clonotype was seen a single time. The V gene is TRBV5-4, the J gene TRBJ1-1, with D possibly matching TRBD1 (6 bases). V gave up 0 bases and J gave up 0 bases, with 9 bases separating them. Germline loops: CDR1 SGHNT, CDR2 YYREEE (reference sequence). The CDR3 length is 15 residues. DNA for the CDR3: TGTGCCAGCAGCTTGGGGGGGCAGTTGAACACTGAAGCTTTCTTT. Amino acids: CASSLGGQLNTEAFF.

V usage is TRBV12-3 or TRBV12-4 and J usage is TRBJ1-2; D may be TRBD1 (5 bases). V lost 6 bases and J lost 8, with 19 bases in between. This CDR3 contains 14 residues. CDR3 sequence: CASRSPGTAEGYTF. The CDR3 region has the DNA TGTGCCAGCAGAAGTCCCGGGACCGCGGAGGGCTACACCTTC.

J is TRBJ2-5 and V is TRBV11-2, with a weak D call TRBD2 (6 bases). The V end was cut by 5 bases, the J end by 0 bases, with 10 bases between. This CDR3 spans 14 amino acids. Germline-derived CDR1 and CDR2 are SGHAT and FQNNGV. Here the CDR3 reads CASSPGTYQETQYF. CDR3 DNA: TGTGCCAGCAGCCCCGGGACTTACCAAGAGACCCAGTACTTC.

Concerning this clonotype itself: The junction and the germline gene differ at one end; a read error may be behind it. The chain is built from TRBV9 and TRBJ2-7; perhaps TRBD2 as D (5 bases). CDR1 and CDR2 from the germline V gene are SGDLS and YYNGEE. CDR3 length: 14 residues. This chain's CDR3 is CACSPYTSSYEQYF. CDR3 DNA sequence: TGTGCCTGCAGCCCGTATACTAGCTCCTACGAGCAGTACTTC.